This TCR beta chain was retrieved from a study of pediatric ulcerative colitis. Ulcerative colitis patients received no immunosuppressive medication before the diagnostic colonoscopy. Germline-derived CDR1 and CDR2 are MNHEY and SVGAGI. The CDR3 is made up of 16 amino acids. Trimming cost V 2 bases and J 5 bases, with 18 bases left between them. Assay used: immunoSEQ multiplex PCR; TCRdb lists only in-frame clones, some missing. The table records about 15,000 clones, just under 90% of them present only once. The TCR comes from a boy younger than 18 with moderate ulcerative colitis. The chain links TRBV6-5 to TRBJ1-1, with D perhaps TRBD1 (5 bases). Sequencing input: blood. CDR3 region: CASSYVGGAGETEAFF. The CDR3 nucleotides are TGTGCCAGCAGTTACGTGGGTGGGGCCGGGGAGACTGAAGCTTTCTTT.